The sequence of this T cell receptor (beta chain) was determined in a study of graft-versus-host responses after intestinal transplantation. The wider study: All of the recipients had induction that used anti-thymocyte globulin, then tacrolimus and steroids for approximately 3 years. Whole-study findings and limits: Individuals carrying graft-donor T cell macrochimerism showed high graft-versus-host to host-versus-graft clonal ratios in allografts. Among recipient marrow samples, GvH clones were found; some appeared first in ileum or blood.

The V end was cut by 0 bases, the J end by 8 bases, with 8 bases between. The length of the CDR3 is 13 residues. Germline V lookup: CDR1 SGHNT, CDR2 YYREEE (reference sequence). This clone appeared a few times. Its antigen is not known. Some clones are missing from TCRdb's copy, which holds only in-frame ones; the method was immunoSEQ multiplex PCR. This table holds around 88,000 clones, approximately 90% found once. The genes are TRBV5-4 and TRBJ1-4; D gene ambiguous. The sequence was collected from a human donor who was the organ donor for an intestinal transplant. The specimen was unstimulated CD8+ T cells sorted from spleen or lymph node cells, collected before transplant. The CDR3 nucleotides read TGTGCCAGCAGCTTGGACGGGAGGGAAAAACTGTTTTTT. This translates into CASSLDGREKLFF.